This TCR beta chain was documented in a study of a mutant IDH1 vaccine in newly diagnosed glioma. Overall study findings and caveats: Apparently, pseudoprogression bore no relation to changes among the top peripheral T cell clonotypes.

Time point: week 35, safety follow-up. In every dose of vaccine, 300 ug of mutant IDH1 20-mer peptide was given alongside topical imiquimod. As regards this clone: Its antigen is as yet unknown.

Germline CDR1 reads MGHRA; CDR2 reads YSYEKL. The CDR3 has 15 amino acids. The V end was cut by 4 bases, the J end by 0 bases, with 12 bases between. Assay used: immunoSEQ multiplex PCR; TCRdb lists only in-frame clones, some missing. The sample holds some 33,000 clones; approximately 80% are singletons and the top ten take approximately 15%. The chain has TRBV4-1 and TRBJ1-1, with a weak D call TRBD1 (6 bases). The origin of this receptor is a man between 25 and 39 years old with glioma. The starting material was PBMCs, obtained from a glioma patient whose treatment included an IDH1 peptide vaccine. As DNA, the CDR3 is TGCGCCAGCAGCCGGGGGCCAGGGTTGAACACTGAAGCTTTCTTT. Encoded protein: CASSRGPGLNTEAFF.